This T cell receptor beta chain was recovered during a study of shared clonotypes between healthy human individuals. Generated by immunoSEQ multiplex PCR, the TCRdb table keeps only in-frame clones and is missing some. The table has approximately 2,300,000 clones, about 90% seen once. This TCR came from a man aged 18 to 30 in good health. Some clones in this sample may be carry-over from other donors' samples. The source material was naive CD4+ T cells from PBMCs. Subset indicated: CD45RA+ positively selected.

DNA of the CDR3: TGCAGTGCTAGATTTACGAATGAGCAGTTCTTC. Its translation is CSARFTNEQFF. The rearrangement uses TRBV20-1 and TRBJ2-1; D is unresolved. V lost 2 bases to trimming and J lost 7 bases, with 6 bases between them. This CDR3 has 11 residues. Germline V CDR1 and CDR2: DFQATT, SNEGSKA (reference sequence).